One sample yielded the 22 T cell receptor beta chains listed below, sequenced in a study of post-analysis software for immune sequencing data. Study outcomes and limitations: Higher frequency in patients than in controls was seen for roughly five TRBV segments, with TRBV5-6, TRBV5-1 and TRBV20-1 among them.

cDNA libraries for TCR beta contained unique molecular identifiers. TCRdb fed the PCR reads into MiXCR, producing one record per CDR3 protein. The sample shows 250,000 to 300,000 distinct CDR3 sequences, 35% to 40% of them seen only once. Their specific antigens are unknown. Sequencing was performed on blood. The receptors originated from a girl aged 10 to 17 with multiple sclerosis.

V is TRBV6-6 and J is TRBJ1-5, with 9 bases aligning to TRBD1. The CDR3 is made up of 17 amino acids. The germline V gene encodes CDR1 MNHNY and CDR2 SVGAGI (reference sequence). The J segment lost 7 bases and the V segment lost 0 bases, leaving 10 bases of the junction unmatched. Here the CDR3 reads CASSYSEGQGSRQPQHF. The DNA of the CDR3 is TGTGCCAGCAGTTACTCTGAGGGACAGGGAAGTAGACAGCCCCAGCATTTT.

At least ten counts were recorded for this clonotype. The rearrangement links TRBV24-1 to TRBJ1-5; D is perhaps TRBD1 (6 bases). The V end lost 7 bases, the J end lost 3 bases, and 12 bases lay between the germline ends. CDR1 and CDR2 (germline): KGHDR, SFDVKD. This CDR3 spans 14 amino acids. DNA for the CDR3: TGTGCCACCAGCGACCGGGACAACAATCAGCCCCAGCATTTT. Translating gives CATSDRDNNQPQHF.

This chain connects TRBV27 to TRBJ2-7; the match to TRBD2 covers 7 bases. CDR1 MNHEY and CDR2 SMNVEV come from the germline V gene (reference sequence). CDR3 size: 15 residues. Trimming took 5 bases from V and 3 from J; bases not matched to a gene: 10. CDR3 residues: CASSPTTSHFYEQYF. CDR3 DNA sequence: TGTGCCAGCAGTCCGACGACTAGCCATTTCTACGAGCAGTACTTC.

This clonotype was seen a handful of times. The V and J genes are TRBV20-1 and TRBJ2-1; D remains ambiguous. V lost 2 bases and J 3 bases, leaving 17 bases between the germline ends. CDR1 and CDR2 (germline): DFQATT, SNEGSKA (reference sequence). This CDR3 has 16 amino acids. The CDR3 DNA is TGCAGTGCTAGAAGGCGGAAATCGTCAAACTACAATGAGCAGTTCTTC. Its protein is CSARRRKSSNYNEQFF.

Ten or more counts support this clonotype. V gene TRBV24-1 combines with J gene TRBJ2-1; D ambiguous. Trimming stripped 3 bases from V and 4 bases from J, with 9 bases between. CDR3 size: 14 residues. Germline CDR1 KGHDR, CDR2 SFDVKD. This CDR3 is CATSDDTLYNEQFF. The CDR3 DNA sequence: TGTGCCACCAGTGATGACACACTTTACAATGAGCAGTTCTTC.

Only a few counts were recorded for this clonotype. Being one base from a much bigger clone, this may be a read error. CDR3 residues: CACSQEAGGIYEQYF. The CDR3 coding sequence is TGCGCCTGCAGCCAAGAGGCAGGGGGAATTTACGAGCAGTACTTC. The chain recombines TRBV4-1 with TRBJ2-5; TRBD1 matches at 7 bases. Gene TRBJ2-7 matches the end of the DNA better, so the J call may be wrong. The germline V gene encodes CDR1 MGHRA and CDR2 YSYEKL. The CDR3 sequence is 15 residues long.

To note about this clonotype: One end of the junction varies from germline; a read error may be responsible. The chain carries TRBV5-1 and TRBJ2-5; D may be TRBD2 (5 bases). The germline V gene has CDR1 SGHRS and CDR2 YFSETQ. The CDR3 spans 13 residues. This CDR3 is CASRLGGQETQYF. In nucleotides, the CDR3 is TGCGCCAGCAGATTGGGCGGGCAAGAGACCCAGTACTTC.

This clonotype was observed a few times. The J gene is TRBJ1-1, the V gene TRBV6-4; D gene ambiguous. Germline V gives CDR1 MRHNA, CDR2 SNTAGT. The CDR3 extends over 14 amino acids. V was shortened by 6 bases and J by 8 bases, with 19 bases between the two germline ends. The chain's CDR3 is CASSPTGKGLEAFF. The CDR3 coding sequence is TGTGCCAGCAGCCCGACCGGGAAGGGTTTGGAAGCTTTCTTT.

The table lists this clonotype with a count of one. This rearrangement joins TRBV14 to TRBJ2-5, with D perhaps TRBD2 (6 bases). Trimming removed 11 bases from V and 11 bases from J, with 24 bases in between. The V gene's germline CDR1 is SGHDN and CDR2 FVKESK. This CDR3 region has 13 residues. In nucleotides, the CDR3 is TGTGCCGGCGGGGCCAGCGGGCAGAATGAGCAGTACTTC. Protein: CAGGASGQNEQYF.

This clonotype has at least ten counts. The chain combines TRBV5-5 with TRBJ2-3; weak D call: TRBD2 (5 bases). Trimming took off 0 bases at V and 4 bases at J, with 12 bases between the two ends. CDR3 length: 15 residues. The germline V gene has CDR1 SGHKS and CDR2 YYEKEE (reference sequence). The CDR3 spells CASSLVGGFPDTQYF. The CDR3 DNA is TGTGCCAGCAGCTTGGTTGGCGGGTTTCCAGATACGCAGTATTTT.

This clonotype was recorded many times. The chain uses TRBV5-1 and TRBJ2-5; D tentatively reads TRBD1 or TRBD2 (5 bases each). V was clipped by 2 bases and J by 5 bases, with 10 bases between them. Germline CDR1 and CDR2: SGHRS and YFSETQ. This CDR3 spans 13 amino acids. The CDR3 protein is CASSFEGLETQYF. Written as DNA, the CDR3 is TGCGCCAGCAGCTTCGAGGGGTTGGAGACCCAGTACTTC. Combining the CDR3 with reference TRBV5-1 and TRBJ2-5 gives the whole variable domain KAGVTQTPRYLIKTRGQQVTLSCSPISGHRSVSWYQQTPGQGLQFLFEYFSETQRNKGNFPGRFSGRQFSNSRSEMNVSTLELGDSALYLCASSFEGLETQYFGPGTRLLVL.

This clonotype has a handful of counts. The CDR3 spells CASSLKGGETQYF. CDR3 bases: TGTGCCAGCAGCTTAAAGGGCGGAGAGACCCAGTACTTC. The chain carries TRBV7-2 and TRBJ2-5, with D unclear. V was cut by 2 bases and J by 4 bases, with 8 bases left in between. Germline V gene sequence: CDR1 SGHTA, CDR2 FQGNSA. CDR3 length: 13 amino acids.

This clonotype appeared a few times. The chain is built from TRBV6-5 and TRBJ1-5; 8 nucleotides align to TRBD1. The CDR3 runs 14 residues. The germline V gene has CDR1 MNHEY and CDR2 SVGAGI. The trim removed 4 bases at V and 8 bases at J, leaving 7 bases unmatched. In DNA, the CDR3 is TGTGCCAGCAGTTGGACAGGGAATGTCGAGCCCCAGCATTTT. Translating gives CASSWTGNVEPQHF.

This chain uses TRBV6-6 with TRBJ1-4; D not certain. The V gene lost 0 bases and the J gene lost 7 bases, with 3 bases spanning the gap. Germline CDR1 is MNHNY and CDR2 is SVGAGI (reference sequence). The CDR3 has 12 amino acids. The CDR3 loop reads CASSYSSEKLFF. DNA for the CDR3: TGTGCCAGCAGTTACTCGAGTGAAAAACTGTTTTTT.

This clonotype was counted at least ten times. The rearrangement joins TRBV12-3 or TRBV12-4 to TRBJ2-4, with 11 bases fitting TRBD2. V lost 3 bases to trimming and J lost 4 bases; unmatched junction nucleotides: 2. The CDR3 contains 15 residues. The CDR3 DNA follows: TGTGCCAGCAGTTTTAGCGGGAGGGGTAAAAACATTCAGTACTTC. Protein product: CASSFSGRGKNIQYF.

This sequence joins TRBV25-1 and TRBJ1-1, with D tentatively TRBD1 (5 bases). Germline V gives CDR1 MGHDK, CDR2 SYGVNS. Trimming cost V 8 bases and J 4 bases, with 20 bases left between them. This CDR3 contains 15 residues. CDR3: CASLSNRKMSTEAFF. In nucleotides, the CDR3 is TGTGCCAGCCTTAGCAACAGGAAGATGAGCACTGAAGCTTTCTTT.

This clonotype was recorded at least ten times. This chain's CDR3 is CSAWGRGANSYGYTF. The DNA of the CDR3 is TGCAGTGCCTGGGGCAGGGGGGCGAATTCGTATGGCTACACCTTC. V and J are TRBV20-1 and TRBJ1-2; 7 bases map to TRBD1. This CDR3 is 15 amino acids long. Trimming cost V 6 bases and J 5 bases; bases outside gene matches: 15. Germline CDR1 is DFQATT and CDR2 is SNEGSKA (reference sequence).

A word on this clonotype: Since a much larger clone is just one base distant, this may be a read error. J is TRBJ2-3 and V is TRBV20-1; either TRBD1 or TRBD2 may fit D (5 bases each). CDR1 is DFQATT and CDR2 is SNEGSKA in the germline V gene (reference sequence). The CDR3 has 12 residues. The CDR3 reads CRARVGEDTQYF. In DNA, the CDR3 is TGCAGGGCTAGAGTGGGGGAAGATACGCAGTATTTT.

The chain carries TRBV29-1 and TRBJ1-2; 7 bases map to TRBD1. The CDR3 is 14 residues long. V gave up 7 bases and J gave up 4 bases; unmatched junction bases: 12. In germline, CDR1 is SQVTM, CDR2 ANQGSEA. CDR3 in DNA: TGCAGCGCTCAGGAGGGGGCGCGGGGCTATGGCTACACCTTC. This translates into CSAQEGARGYGYTF.

At least ten counts were recorded for this clonotype. The chain carries TRBV20-1 and TRBJ2-5, with TRBD2 matching 10 bases. The CDR3 is 15 residues long. The V segment lost 5 bases and the J segment 0 bases; nucleotides outside the gene matches: 6. Germline CDR1 DFQATT, CDR2 SNEGSKA (reference sequence). The CDR3 is CSALRTSGDQETQYF. The CDR3 coding sequence is TGCAGTGCTTTACGGACTAGCGGAGACCAAGAGACCCAGTACTTC.

The chain recombines TRBV7-6 with TRBJ2-1, with TRBD1 identical over 7 bases. This CDR3 has 16 residues. With V trimmed by 5 bases and J by 5 bases, 12 bases remained unmatched. The germline gives CDR1 SGHVS, CDR2 FNYEAQ. Here the CDR3 DNA reads TGTGCCAGCAGCCTACAGACAGGGTCAGGACACAATGAGCAGTTCTTC. Residues: CASSLQTGSGHNEQFF.

Regarding this clonotype: Given a much more abundant clone one base away, this may be a read error. The rearrangement joins TRBV6-4 to TRBJ2-1, with TRBD2 matching 13 bases. The CDR3 has 14 amino acids. V was clipped by 4 bases and J by 9 bases; unmatched bases: 3. The V gene's germline CDR1 is MRHNA and CDR2 SNTAGT. CDR3 in amino acids: CASSAGTSGTEQFF. The CDR3 coding sequence is TGTGCCAGCAGTGCCGGGACTAGCGGGACTGAGCAGTTCTTC.